Reported below is one TCR beta chain. The antigen this receptor binds is unknown. Base qualities are not recorded, but no much larger clone differs from it by a single base. These data come from a study of cytomegalovirus exposure and HLA in healthy donors (dated by TCRdb to 2015 to 2018). The study in broad terms: An earlier analysis of under 600 of the donors reported roughly 270 Gb of sequence data and about 100 million unique TCR beta sequences from 190 million or so T cells. Genome-wide SNP genotypes for about 60% of the roughly 700 donors were used in a later genetic analysis, which treated that subset as a discovery cohort. Besides the first cohort of hundreds of subjects, a separate validation cohort made up of 90 to 150 different subjects was used. An earlier analysis of about 620 of the donors applied high-throughput TCR beta sequencing to assess whether each TCR beta V gene segment acted as functional or pseudogenic. Rather than using new phenotypic data, the later analysis identified candidate immune exposures from TCR beta sequences and from how often those sequences occurred across donors. Because of strong linkage in the cohort, roughly five DR-DQ haplotypes were treated as single units for association and clustering. The study was designed to test whether signatures of past pathogen exposure could be identified by cataloging public T cell receptors. To predict cytomegalovirus infection status, the study combined high-throughput TCR immunosequencing, statistical association of individual TCRs with disease status, and machine learning. Class I and class II HLA loci were covered by the typing at four-digit resolution. The number of typed donors differed by locus: about 629-640 for A, B, C, DRB1 and DQB1; 522 for DQA1; 606 for DPA1; and 400 to 480 for DPB1. All discovery cohort repertoires had been generated using a single sequencing platform. Among some 400 genotyped donors of the cohort, an average of roughly 230,000 unique TCR beta nucleotide sequences was sequenced per donor, of which approximately 18% were non-productive. The study used immunosequencing to profile the T cell repertoires of 600 to 850 subjects and linked those repertoires to cytomegalovirus serostatus. Donor age, sex, ethnicity and CMV serostatus were collected together with the repertoire data. About 300 gigabases of sequencing data and 70 million to 100 million unique TCR sequences were included in an early release covering roughly 700 HLA-typed donors. Of the 300 to 450 genotyped donors, 80% to 90% were placed in the genetic ancestry cluster associated with self-reported Caucasian donors. A later analysis re-analyzed previously published TCR beta repertoires from 650 to 800 donors and added high-resolution HLA genotyping to study TCR occurrence patterns.

Overall study results and their limits: A cluster of highly shared sequence variants was judged likely to represent a technical artifact of the sequencing pipeline. According to the authors, the approach could potentially be generalized to other disease states and immunological phenotypes. HLA typing was unavailable for some donors at each locus, so association tests used only the typed subset. A further reported finding was that TCR beta sequences accurately predicted the HLA-A and HLA-B alleles for most subjects in the first cohort. Around 16 rarely observed V segments, including chromosome 9 orphons, were excluded from the earlier analysis of about 600 of the donors because counts were too low. Linkage disequilibrium might explain the correlated functional status among segregating V segments, but an unknown experimental factor could not be ruled out. According to a later analysis, most CMV-associated TCR beta chains appeared to be HLA-restricted, and the HLA associations seemed to be driven largely by CMV exposure. For the cohort, immune exposure information was limited to CMV serostatus. Across donors, most TCR sequences were observed very rarely, whereas some public TCRs were present in many individuals. In the study, about 150 TCR beta chains were listed as associated with cytomegalovirus. An association between a missense DCLRE1C variant and V-gene and J-gene trimming of TCR beta chains was found in a later genetic analysis and replicated in an independent cohort. When HLA alleles, especially DR and DQ, strongly co-occurred, TCR associations were difficult to assign to individual alleles. Because the 87-base-pair reads could not distinguish some IMGT-functional V segments, including TRBV6-2 and TRBV6-3, those segments were excluded. Only TCR beta chains were sequenced in this cohort, and the absence of alpha or paired-chain data limited detectable features. In both the original and validation cohorts, the classifier was reported to diagnose cytomegalovirus status with high specificity and sensitivity. Compared with the 666-donor mean, donors in an Asian-associated ancestry cluster had fewer N-insertions in productive TCRs, according to a later genetic analysis. In a later analysis, several top co-occurrence clusters were reported to appear linked to parvovirus B19, influenza, CMV and Epstein-Barr virus. Presence/absence analyses assumed roughly uniform sequencing depth across donors, an assumption that may not hold. A later analysis found that TCR association rates varied across HLA loci, with DRB1 alleles showing the most associated TCRs and HLA-C alleles the fewest. In a later analysis, HLA-associated TCR beta chains showed more clonal expansion and lower generation probabilities than non-associated chains that were equally common. In an earlier analysis of roughly 560 of the donors, most TCR beta V segments were observed in productive rearrangements about 87% or about 30% of the time, broadly matching IMGT annotations. A later analysis associated 16,951 TCR beta sequences with specific HLA alleles at a false discovery rate of 0.05. In vitro tests confirmed that three of the cytomegalovirus-associated TCR beta chains recognize cytomegalovirus antigens.

The cohort consisted of approximately 670 healthy bone marrow donors. All cohort members were sampled while nominally healthy, although unrecorded immune exposures were likely present. The donor tested CMV seronegative and was one of the 352 seronegative cohort members. Every donor gave a peripheral blood sample, and the peripheral blood mononuclear cells from that sample were used for TCR beta sequencing. The Qiagen DNeasy Blood Extraction Kit was used to extract genomic DNA from the blood cell samples. The CDR3 numbers 14 residues from cysteine through phenylalanine. Only the CDR3 DNA stays, 42 bases, in frame from base 1. Sequences SGHNT (CDR1) and YENEEA (CDR2) are obtained from the germline V gene. Germline trimming amounts to 5 bases on V and 0 bases on J, with 3 as the count of junction bases outside the gene matches. To prepare the library, the immunoSEQ multiplex PCR assay was applied. A mixture of 60 forward primers for TCR Vbeta segments and 13 reverse primers for TCR Jbeta segments was used in the multiplex PCR. A multiplex PCR assay on genomic DNA amplified the CDR3 region of rearranged TCR beta genes. The amplified TCR beta libraries were sequenced on the Illumina HiSeq System as 87-base-pair reads. Processing in the source paper ran as follows. A later analysis tallied roughly 76 million unique TCR beta chains across the approximately 670 repertoires, and some 10 million of those chains were shared by two or more donors. Raw reads were error-corrected and collapsed into unique sequences by a nearest-neighbor algorithm in which closely related sequences were merged to remove PCR and sequencing errors. V, D and J gene segments were assigned by aligning CDR3 sequences to IMGT reference sequences. For a sequence to be retained, a match of at least six nucleotides was required to both a V gene segment and a J gene segment. A rearrangement was called productive if the CDR3 had no stop codons and remained in frame with V and J, and every other rearrangement was called non-productive. Following IMGT convention, CDR3 was defined as the stretch from the second conserved V-encoded cysteine to the conserved J-encoded phenylalanine. In an earlier analysis of around 640 of the donors, sequences lacking an unambiguous match to a single V gene segment were excluded. An earlier analysis of around 600 of the donors classified V segments as functional when productive rearrangements were above 56.7% and as segregating when the standard deviation between donors was above 5%. A statistical classification framework was developed to diagnose cytomegalovirus status using the catalog of TCR beta chain sequences. A later analysis assigned V and J genes by comparing TCR nucleotide sequences with IMGT/GENE-DB human TR gene sequences. A later analysis assigned CDR3 sequences and most-parsimonious VDJ recombination scenarios with the TCRdist pipeline. A later analysis defined each TCR beta chain by its CDR3 amino acid sequence plus V-gene family, and excluded reads lacking a unique V-gene family. To address suspected cross-contamination and a sequencing artifact, a later analysis removed 592 highly shared, low-generation-probability nucleotide sequences. In a later analysis, a clonal expansion index was calculated for each public chain from normalized within-repertoire ranks of inferred template counts. In a later analysis, generation probabilities were computed with a VDJ recombination model fitted to out-of-frame rearrangements, and the resulting probabilities were checked against IGoR. In a later analysis, hypergeometric tests were used to score TCR-TCR, TCR-HLA and TCR-CMV co-occurrence, with a repertoire-size bias correction applied to TCR pairs. A later analysis estimated false discovery rates by permuting HLA or CMV assignments 20 times. In a later analysis, co-occurring TCRs were grouped with DBSCAN, and TCRdist sequence similarity was added when clustering was performed within HLA-allele-positive subsets. For co-occurrence clustering, repertoires with fewer than 30,000 or more than 120,000 public chains were excluded, along with about five repertoires with anomalous nucleotide sharing. TCRdb took over this immuneACCESS table, retaining in-frame rearrangements with V and J assigned. Such tables are incomplete; in checked studies, under half of the missing clones stem from an unresolved V gene, and the remainder is unexplained. The DNA was the basis for D and trimming; V, J and clone size are from that table. The sample profile shows approximately 150,000 clones; 84% of them were found once. The ten largest clones represent roughly 5% of the sample.

The sequence derives from a man in his late teens or twenties in good health and CMV-seronegative. Recombination linked TRBV11-3 to TRBJ2-7; 8 nucleotides in the junction match TRBD1. The sequenced sample consisted of PBMCs. Here the CDR3 is given as CASSPQGASYEQYF. The nucleotide sequence reads TGTGCCAGCAGCCCCCAGGGGGCCTCCTACGAGCAGTACTTC.